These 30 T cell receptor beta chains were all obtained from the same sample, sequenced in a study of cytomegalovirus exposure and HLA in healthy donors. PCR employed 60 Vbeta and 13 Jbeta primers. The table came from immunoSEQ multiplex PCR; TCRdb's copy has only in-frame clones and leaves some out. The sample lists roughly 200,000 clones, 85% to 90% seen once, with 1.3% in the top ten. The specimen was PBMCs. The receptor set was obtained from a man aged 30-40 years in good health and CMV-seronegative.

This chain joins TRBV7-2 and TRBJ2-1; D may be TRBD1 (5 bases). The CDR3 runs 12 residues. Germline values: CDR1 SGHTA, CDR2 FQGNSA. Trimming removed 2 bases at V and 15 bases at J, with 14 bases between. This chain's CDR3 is CASSLQGRKLFF. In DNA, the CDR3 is TGTGCCAGCAGCTTACAGGGCAGAAAACTGTTCTTC.

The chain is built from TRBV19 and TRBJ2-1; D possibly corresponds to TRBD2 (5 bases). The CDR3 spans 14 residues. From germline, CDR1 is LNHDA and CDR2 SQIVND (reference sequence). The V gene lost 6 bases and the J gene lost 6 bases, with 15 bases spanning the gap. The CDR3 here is CASSPLLVINEQFF. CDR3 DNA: TGTGCCAGTAGCCCTCTACTAGTTATCAATGAGCAGTTCTTC.

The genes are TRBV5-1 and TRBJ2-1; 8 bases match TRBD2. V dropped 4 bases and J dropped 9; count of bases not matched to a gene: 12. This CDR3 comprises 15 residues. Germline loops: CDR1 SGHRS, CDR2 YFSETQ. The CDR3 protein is CASSARAGAVAEQFF. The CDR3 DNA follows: TGCGCCAGCAGCGCTAGAGCGGGGGCGGTCGCTGAGCAGTTCTTC.

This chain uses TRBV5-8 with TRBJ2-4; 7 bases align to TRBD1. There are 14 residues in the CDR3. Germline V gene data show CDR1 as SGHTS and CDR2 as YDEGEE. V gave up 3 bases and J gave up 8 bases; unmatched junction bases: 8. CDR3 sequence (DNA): TGTGCCAGCAGCTCCTTACAGGGGTGGGACATTCAGTACTTC. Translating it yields CASSSLQGWDIQYF.

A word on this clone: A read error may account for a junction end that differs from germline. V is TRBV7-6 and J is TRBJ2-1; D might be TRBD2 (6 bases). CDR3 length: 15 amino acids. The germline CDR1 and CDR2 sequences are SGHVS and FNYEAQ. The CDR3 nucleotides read TGTGCCAGCAGCGTAGCGCGGGGCGGTTACAATGAGCAGTTCTTC. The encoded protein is CASSVARGGYNEQFF.

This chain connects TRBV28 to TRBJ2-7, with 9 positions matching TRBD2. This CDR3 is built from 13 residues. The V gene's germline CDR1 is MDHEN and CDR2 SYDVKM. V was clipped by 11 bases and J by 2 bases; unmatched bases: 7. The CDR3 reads CAHRASGAYEQYF. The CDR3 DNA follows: TGTGCCCATCGGGCTAGCGGGGCCTACGAGCAGTACTTC.

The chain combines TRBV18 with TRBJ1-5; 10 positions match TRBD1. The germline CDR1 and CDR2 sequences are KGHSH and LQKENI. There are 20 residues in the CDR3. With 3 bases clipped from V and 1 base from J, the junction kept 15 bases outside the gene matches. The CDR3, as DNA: TGTGCCAGCTCACCGGCCCTAGGGACAGGGGTCCCCTTGAGCAATCAGCCCCAGCATTTT. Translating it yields CASSPALGTGVPLSNQPQHF.

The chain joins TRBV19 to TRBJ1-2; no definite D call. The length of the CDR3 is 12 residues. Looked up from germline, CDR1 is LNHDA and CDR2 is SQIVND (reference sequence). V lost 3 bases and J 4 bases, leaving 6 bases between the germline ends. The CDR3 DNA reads TGTGCCAGTAGTATTAACAGCTATGGCTACACCTTC. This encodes CASSINSYGYTF.

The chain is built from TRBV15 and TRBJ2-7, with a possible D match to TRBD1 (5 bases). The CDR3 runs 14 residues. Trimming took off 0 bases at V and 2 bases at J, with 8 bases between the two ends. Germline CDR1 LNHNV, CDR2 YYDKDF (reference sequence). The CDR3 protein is CATSRDRVTYEQYF. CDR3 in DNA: TGTGCCACCAGCAGAGACAGGGTGACCTACGAGCAGTACTTC.

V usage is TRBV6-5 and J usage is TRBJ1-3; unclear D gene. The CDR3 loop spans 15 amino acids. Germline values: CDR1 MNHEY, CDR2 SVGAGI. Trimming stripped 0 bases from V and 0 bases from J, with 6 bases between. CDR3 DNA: TGTGCCAGCAGTTACTCGAGAGGCTCTGGAAACACCATATATTTT. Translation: CASSYSRGSGNTIYF.

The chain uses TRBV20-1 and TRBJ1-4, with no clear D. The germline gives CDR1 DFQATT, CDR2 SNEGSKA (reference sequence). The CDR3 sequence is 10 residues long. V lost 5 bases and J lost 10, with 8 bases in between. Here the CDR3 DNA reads TGCAGTGCTGCATTCGGAAAACTGTTTTTT. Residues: CSAAFGKLFF.

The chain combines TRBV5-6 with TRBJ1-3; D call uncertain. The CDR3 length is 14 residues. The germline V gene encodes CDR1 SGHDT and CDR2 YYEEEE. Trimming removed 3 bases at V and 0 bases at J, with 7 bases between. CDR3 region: CASSWASSGNTIYF. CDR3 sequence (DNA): TGTGCCAGCAGCTGGGCCAGCTCTGGAAACACCATATATTTT.

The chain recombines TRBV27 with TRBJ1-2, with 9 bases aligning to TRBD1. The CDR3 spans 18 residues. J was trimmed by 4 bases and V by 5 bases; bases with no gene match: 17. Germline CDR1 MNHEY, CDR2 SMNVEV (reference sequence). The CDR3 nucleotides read TGTGCCAGCAGTCCTCACCCTTCATTACAGGGGGCGTTCTATGGCTACACCTTC. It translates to CASSPHPSLQGAFYGYTF.

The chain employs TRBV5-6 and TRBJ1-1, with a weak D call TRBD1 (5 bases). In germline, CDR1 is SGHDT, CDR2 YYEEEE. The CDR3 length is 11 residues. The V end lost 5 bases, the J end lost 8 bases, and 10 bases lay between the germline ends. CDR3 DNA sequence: TGTGCCAGCAGTTCCCGGGGGGAAGCTTTCTTT. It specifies CASSSRGEAFF.

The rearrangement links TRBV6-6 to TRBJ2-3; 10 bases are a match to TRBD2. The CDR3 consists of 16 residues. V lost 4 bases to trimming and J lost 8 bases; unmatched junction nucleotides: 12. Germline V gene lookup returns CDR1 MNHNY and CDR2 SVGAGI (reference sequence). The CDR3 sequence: CASSSLAGEFSATQYF. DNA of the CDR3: TGTGCCAGCAGTTCCCTAGCGGGAGAGTTCTCTGCTACGCAGTATTTT.

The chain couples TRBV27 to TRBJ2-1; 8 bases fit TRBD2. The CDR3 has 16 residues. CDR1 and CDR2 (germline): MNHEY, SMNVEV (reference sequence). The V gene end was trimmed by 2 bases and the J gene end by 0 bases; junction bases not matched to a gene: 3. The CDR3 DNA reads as TGTGCCAGCAGTTTAATGAGCGGGAGCTCCTACAATGAGCAGTTCTTC. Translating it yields CASSLMSGSSYNEQFF.

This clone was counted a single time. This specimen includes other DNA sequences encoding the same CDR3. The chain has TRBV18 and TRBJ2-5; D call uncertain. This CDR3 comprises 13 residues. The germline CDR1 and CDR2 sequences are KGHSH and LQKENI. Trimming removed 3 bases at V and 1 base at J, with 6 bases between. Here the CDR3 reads CASSPGLQETQYF. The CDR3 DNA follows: TGTGCCAGCTCACCTGGGCTCCAAGAGACCCAGTACTTC.

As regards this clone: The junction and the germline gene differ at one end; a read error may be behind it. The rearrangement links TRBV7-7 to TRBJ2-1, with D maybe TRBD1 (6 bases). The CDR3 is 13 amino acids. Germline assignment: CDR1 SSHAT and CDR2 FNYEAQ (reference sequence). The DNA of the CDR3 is TGTGCTAGCAGCTTATCCGGGACAAGTGAGCAGTTCTTC. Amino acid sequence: CASSLSGTSEQFF.

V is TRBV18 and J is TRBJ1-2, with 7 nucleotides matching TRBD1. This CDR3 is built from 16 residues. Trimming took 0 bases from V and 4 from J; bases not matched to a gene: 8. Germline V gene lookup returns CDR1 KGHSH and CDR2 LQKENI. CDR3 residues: CASSPPAGQKIYGYTF. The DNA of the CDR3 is TGTGCCAGCTCACCACCGGCGGGACAGAAAATCTATGGCTACACCTTC.

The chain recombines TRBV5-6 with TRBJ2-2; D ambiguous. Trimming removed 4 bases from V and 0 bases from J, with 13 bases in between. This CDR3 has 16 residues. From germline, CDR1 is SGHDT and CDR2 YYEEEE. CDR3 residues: CASSLPWRSNTGELFF. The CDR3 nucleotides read TGTGCCAGCAGCCTCCCCTGGCGGTCGAACACCGGGGAGCTGTTTTTT.

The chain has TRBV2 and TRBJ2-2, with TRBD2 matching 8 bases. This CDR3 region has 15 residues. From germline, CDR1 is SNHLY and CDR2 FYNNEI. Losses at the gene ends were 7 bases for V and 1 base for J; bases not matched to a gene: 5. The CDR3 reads CASTPLAGNTGELFF. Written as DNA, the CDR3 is TGTGCCAGCACGCCCCTAGCGGGGAACACCGGGGAGCTGTTTTTT. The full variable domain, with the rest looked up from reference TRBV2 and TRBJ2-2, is EPEVTQTPSHQVTQMGQEVILRCVPISNHLYFYWYRQILGQKVEFLVSFYNNEISEKSEIFDDQFSVERPDGSNFTLKIRSTKLEDSAMYFCASTPLAGNTGELFFGEGSRLTVL.

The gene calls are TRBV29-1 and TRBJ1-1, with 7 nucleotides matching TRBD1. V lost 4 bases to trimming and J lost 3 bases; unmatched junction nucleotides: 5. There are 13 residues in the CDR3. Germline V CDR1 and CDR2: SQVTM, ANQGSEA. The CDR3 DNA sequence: TGCAGCGTTGTCCCACAGGGGTACACTGAAGCTTTCTTT. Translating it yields CSVVPQGYTEAFF.

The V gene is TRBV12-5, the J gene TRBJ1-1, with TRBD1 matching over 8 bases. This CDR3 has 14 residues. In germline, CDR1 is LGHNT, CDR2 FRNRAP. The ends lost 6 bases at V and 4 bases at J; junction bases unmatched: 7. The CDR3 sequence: CASGPGQGSTEAFF. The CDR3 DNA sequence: TGTGCTAGTGGCCCAGGACAGGGAAGCACTGAAGCTTTCTTT.

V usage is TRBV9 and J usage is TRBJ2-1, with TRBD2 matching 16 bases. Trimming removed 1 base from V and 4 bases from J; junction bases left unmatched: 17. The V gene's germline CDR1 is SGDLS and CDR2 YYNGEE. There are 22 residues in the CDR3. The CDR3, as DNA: TGTGCCAGCAGCGTAAGGGACCCGGGGACTAGCGGGAGGGCAGTGGAATACAATGAGCAGTTCTTC. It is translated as CASSVRDPGTSGRAVEYNEQFF.

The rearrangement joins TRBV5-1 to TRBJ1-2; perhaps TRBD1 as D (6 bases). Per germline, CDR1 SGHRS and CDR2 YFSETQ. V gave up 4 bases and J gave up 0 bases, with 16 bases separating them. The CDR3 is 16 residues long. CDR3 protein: CASSPRTESANYGYTF. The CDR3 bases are TGCGCCAGCAGCCCTAGGACAGAATCGGCTAACTATGGCTACACCTTC.

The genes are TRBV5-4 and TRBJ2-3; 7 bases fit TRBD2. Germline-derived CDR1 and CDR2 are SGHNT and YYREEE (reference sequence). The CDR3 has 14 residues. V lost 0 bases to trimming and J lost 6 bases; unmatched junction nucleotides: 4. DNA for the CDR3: TGTGCCAGCAGCTTGGGGGGACTACAGGATACGCAGTATTTT. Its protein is CASSLGGLQDTQYF.

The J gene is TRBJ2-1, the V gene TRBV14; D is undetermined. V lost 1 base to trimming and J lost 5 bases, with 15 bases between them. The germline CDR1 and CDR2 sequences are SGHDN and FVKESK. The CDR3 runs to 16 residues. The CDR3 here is CASSQVRVPKDNEQFF. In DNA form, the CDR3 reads TGTGCCAGCAGCCAAGTCCGGGTCCCGAAAGACAATGAGCAGTTCTTC.

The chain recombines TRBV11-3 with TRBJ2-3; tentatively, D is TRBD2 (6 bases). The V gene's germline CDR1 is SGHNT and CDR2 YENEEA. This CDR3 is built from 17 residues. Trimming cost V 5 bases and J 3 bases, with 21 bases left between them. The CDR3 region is CASSPAGTQKGTDTQYF. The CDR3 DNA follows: TGTGCCAGCAGCCCGGCTGGGACTCAAAAAGGGACAGATACGCAGTATTTT.

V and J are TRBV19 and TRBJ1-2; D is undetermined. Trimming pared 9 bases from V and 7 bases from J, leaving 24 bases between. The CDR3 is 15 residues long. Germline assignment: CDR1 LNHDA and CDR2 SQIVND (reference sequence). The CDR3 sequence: CASTGAGNEKGGYTF. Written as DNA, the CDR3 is TGTGCCAGCACCGGCGCGGGCAACGAGAAGGGTGGCTACACCTTC.

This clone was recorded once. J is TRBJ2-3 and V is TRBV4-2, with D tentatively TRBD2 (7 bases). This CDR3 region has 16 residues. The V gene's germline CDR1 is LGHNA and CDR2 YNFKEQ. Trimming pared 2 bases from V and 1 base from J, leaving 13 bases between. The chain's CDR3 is CASSQISRGRTDTQYF. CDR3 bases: TGTGCCAGCAGCCAAATTTCGCGGGGGCGCACAGATACGCAGTATTTT.